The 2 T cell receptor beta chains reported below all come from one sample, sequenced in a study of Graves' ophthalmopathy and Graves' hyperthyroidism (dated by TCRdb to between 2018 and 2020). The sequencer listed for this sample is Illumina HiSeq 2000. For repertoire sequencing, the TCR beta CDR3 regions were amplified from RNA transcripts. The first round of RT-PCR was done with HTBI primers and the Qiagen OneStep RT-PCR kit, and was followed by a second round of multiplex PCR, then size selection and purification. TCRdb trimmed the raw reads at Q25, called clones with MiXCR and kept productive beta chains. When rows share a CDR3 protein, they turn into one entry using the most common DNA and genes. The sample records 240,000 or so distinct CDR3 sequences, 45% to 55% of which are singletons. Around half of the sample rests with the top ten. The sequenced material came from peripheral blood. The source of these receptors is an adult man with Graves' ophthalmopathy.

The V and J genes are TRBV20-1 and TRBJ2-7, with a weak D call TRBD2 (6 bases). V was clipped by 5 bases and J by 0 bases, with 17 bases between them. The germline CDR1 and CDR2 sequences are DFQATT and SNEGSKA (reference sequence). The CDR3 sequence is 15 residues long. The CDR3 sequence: CSAWAVGGTSYEQYF. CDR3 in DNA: TGCAGTGCTTGGGCTGTGGGCGGGACCTCCTACGAGCAGTACTTC.

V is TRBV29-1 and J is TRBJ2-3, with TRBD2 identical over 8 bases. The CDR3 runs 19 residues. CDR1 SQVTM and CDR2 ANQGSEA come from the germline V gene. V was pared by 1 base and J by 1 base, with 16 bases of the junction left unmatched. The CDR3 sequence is CSVEGVRAGGTRGTDTQYF. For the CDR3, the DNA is TGCAGCGTTGAAGGGGTTCGGGCGGGGGGTACCAGGGGCACAGATACGCAGTATTTT.